The following is a TCR beta chain sequence with its context. J was trimmed by 8 bases and V by 1 base; bases with no gene match: 6. Germline-derived CDR1 and CDR2 are SGHNT and YENEEA. This CDR3 spans 15 amino acids. It was with 60 Vbeta and 13 Jbeta primers that the PCR ran. This table comes from immunoSEQ multiplex PCR, and its TCRdb copy is limited to in-frame clones, with some not included. The repertoire holds about 150,000 clones, with around 80% as singletons. These data belong to a study of cytomegalovirus exposure and HLA in healthy donors. This chain joins TRBV11-3 and TRBJ2-1; 9 positions agree with TRBD1. This TCR was sampled from a man aged 35 to 55 in good health and CMV-seropositive. The sample taken for sequencing was PBMCs. The CDR3 DNA follows: TGTGCCAGCAGCTTAGGGGACAGGGCGAAGTATGAGCAGTTCTTC. Protein: CASSLGDRAKYEQFF.